The TCR beta chain under discussion was sequenced for a study of blood T cell repertoires in COVID-19. About the research overall: The United States, Italy and Spain supplied acute and convalescent COVID-19 samples.

Per the original methods: Amplification from reference gene primers served as the basis for estimated nucleated cell counts. Method: immunoSEQ multiplex PCR; TCRdb's copy keeps in-frame clones and lacks some. V and J calls and clone size are as listed in that table; D and trimming were resolved from the DNA. The data show 30,000 to 40,000 clones, with around 74% seen just once and more than 9% held by the top ten. The germline V gene encodes CDR1 LNHDA and CDR2 SQIVND (reference sequence). Trimming took 6 bases from V and 6 from J; bases not matched to a gene: 7. CDR3 length: 14 residues. The source is a man aged 65-85 years with COVID-19, enrolled during active disease. The chain recombines TRBV19 with TRBJ2-7, with 11 bases fitting TRBD2. Sequenced: peripheral blood. The DNA for the CDR3 is TGTGCCAGTAGCCTACTAGCGGGAGCTCCCGAGCAGTACTTC. Its protein product is CASSLLAGAPEQYF.